The clone carrying this T cell receptor (beta chain) was counted at least ten times. No antigen is known for it. The sample belongs to a study of CD8 T cells in ankylosing spondylitis. CDR1 is SQVTM, CDR2 ANQGSEA, per germline. V lost 4 bases, J lost 1 base, and 14 bases stayed unmatched. The length of the CDR3 is 18 residues. Quantitative barcoded 5'-RACE was used to prepare TCR beta libraries. TCRdb processed the 5' RACE reads anew with MiXCR; each CDR3 protein has one entry. The sample yields 450,000 to 550,000 distinct CDR3 sequences, approximately 5.3% seen once. The study, taken as a whole, reports: Earlier literature documents some of the motif variants in reactive arthritis synovial fluid and blood. Clones linked to disease were reported to show significant enrichment in matched ankylosing spondylitis synovial fluid. It appeared that ankylosing spondylitis blood was characterized by a TCR beta motif of seven or eight highly homologous variants.

V usage is TRBV29-1 and J usage is TRBJ2-1; 9 bases are shared with TRBD2. This clonotype was obtained from a male donor with ankylosing spondylitis. The sequencing sample was made of blood, either unsorted or a sorted T cell fraction (not recorded which). The CDR3 DNA follows: TGCAGCGTTGGGCAGGCTGTTAGCGGGAGAGGATCCTACAATGAGCAGTTCTTC. Translating gives CSVGQAVSGRGSYNEQFF.